Following are 29 T cell receptor beta chains from one sample sequenced in a study of T cells in Graves' hyperthyroidism and ophthalmopathy. Amplified regions were TCR beta CDR3 sequences from RNA transcripts. Using the HTBI primer set, a first-round RT-PCR was run on the TCR CDR3. TCRdb re-derived calls from the multiplex PCR reads in MiXCR, one entry per CDR3 protein. Altogether a few hundred thousand distinct CDR3 sequences are present, 15% to 20% being singletons, with the ten largest covering approximately 60%. The sequenced sample consisted of blood. The receptors originated from a woman aged 55-69 years with Graves' ophthalmopathy.

There are many counts of this clonotype. The rearrangement uses TRBV2 and TRBJ2-3, with D hard to call. Germline CDR1 and CDR2: SNHLY and FYNNEI. The CDR3 covers 14 residues. V shed 3 bases and J shed 2 bases, with 9 bases lying between them. CDR3 nucleotides: TGTGCCAGCAGTGAGAACCGAGACACAGATACGCAGTATTTT. As protein: CASSENRDTDTQYF.

The chain has TRBV5-1 and TRBJ2-7; a weak D match, TRBD2 (6 bases). Per germline, CDR1 SGHRS and CDR2 YFSETQ. The CDR3 totals 15 residues. Deletions cut 4 bases from V and 4 bases from J, with 18 bases between. As DNA, the CDR3 is TGCGCCAGCAGCCCGACCTTTAGCGGCGGGTACGAGCAGTACTTC. It yields the protein CASSPTFSGGYEQYF.

This clonotype was detected many times. CDR3 nucleotides: TGCAGTGCTAGAGATTTGCTCGGTTTTGAGCAGTTCTTC. As protein: CSARDLLGFEQFF. The gene calls are TRBV20-1 and TRBJ2-1; D unresolved. The CDR3 is made up of 13 amino acids. Germline values: CDR1 DFQATT, CDR2 SNEGSKA (reference sequence). V was clipped by 0 bases and J by 9 bases, with 12 bases between them.

This clonotype has at least ten counts. The CDR3 reads CASGDFSGNTIYF. The DNA of the CDR3 is TGTGCCAGTGGGGACTTCTCTGGAAACACCATATATTTT. V and J are TRBV12-3 or TRBV12-4 and TRBJ1-3; possible D gene TRBD1, 5 bases. The CDR3 covers 13 residues. V lost 9 bases and J 0 bases, leaving 9 bases between the germline ends.

The rearrangement links TRBV7-8 to TRBJ1-4; D remains unclear. Per the germline V gene, CDR1 is SGHVS and CDR2 is FQNEAQ. This CDR3 has 16 residues. Trimming cost V 0 bases and J 7 bases, with 15 bases left between them. The chain's CDR3 is CASSLASRGLVEKLFF. CDR3 DNA: TGTGCCAGCAGCTTAGCCAGCAGAGGGCTCGTTGAAAAACTGTTTTTT.

In this sample, this clonotype turned up a few times. The chain couples TRBV9 to TRBJ2-2; D ambiguous. CDR3 length: 15 amino acids. V shed 1 base and J shed 0 bases, with 7 bases lying between them. From germline, CDR1 is SGDLS and CDR2 YYNGEE. The chain's CDR3 is CASSVYGANTGELFF. The CDR3 nucleotides read TGTGCCAGCAGCGTATACGGAGCGAACACCGGGGAGCTGTTTTTT.

Of note for this clonotype: Its ends do not fully match the called genes, so a read error is possible. The rearrangement joins TRBV7-9 to TRBJ2-3; weak D call: TRBD2 (6 bases). The CDR3 is 16 amino acids. The germline gives CDR1 SEHNR, CDR2 FQNEAQ (reference sequence). The CDR3 sequence: CAGSFLEGDGSGTQYF. The CDR3 nucleotides are TGTGCCGGCAGCTTTCTTGAGGGAGACGGTAGCGGTACGCAGTATTTT.

This clonotype was seen ten or more times. The chain carries TRBV6-1 and TRBJ2-5, with D unclear. Trimming took 5 bases from V and 2 from J, leaving 6 bases between them. Germline values: CDR1 MNHNS, CDR2 SASEGT. This CDR3 comprises 12 residues. The CDR3 protein is CASSTHQETQYF. CDR3 nucleotides: TGTGCCAGCAGTACTCATCAAGAGACCCAGTACTTC.

This clonotype was picked up one time. V usage is TRBV19 and J usage is TRBJ1-1; unclear D gene. V lost 5 bases to trimming and J lost 4 bases, with 17 bases between them. Germline V gives CDR1 LNHDA, CDR2 SQIVND (reference sequence). This CDR3 has 15 amino acids. CDR3 region: CASSPGSGTGTEAFF. CDR3 bases: TGTGCCAGTAGTCCGGGCTCAGGAACCGGCACTGAAGCTTTCTTT.

This clonotype was detected many times. The chain employs TRBV18 and TRBJ2-7, with D perhaps assigned TRBD1 or TRBD2 (5 bases each). CDR3 length equals 15 residues. The germline CDR1 and CDR2 sequences are KGHSH and LQKENI. Trimming took 2 bases from V and 2 from J, leaving 13 bases between them. This CDR3 reads CASSPSVGTTYEQYF. CDR3 DNA sequence: TGTGCCAGCTCACCAAGTGTCGGGACCACCTACGAGCAGTACTTC.

The CDR3 DNA reads as TGCGCCAGCAGCCAAGATAGCGTGTCAGGGATGTATGGCTACACCTTC. It specifies CASSQDSVSGMYGYTF. This chain uses TRBV4-1 with TRBJ1-2, with a weak D call TRBD1 (5 bases). The V end was cut by 0 bases, the J end by 5 bases, with 16 bases between. The germline V gene has CDR1 MGHRA and CDR2 YSYEKL. The CDR3 totals 16 residues.

Note on this clonotype: This sequence may be a read error, since a much larger clone differs from it by one base. The genes are TRBV28 and TRBJ1-4; 7 bases fit TRBD1. The CDR3 totals 15 residues. V shed 4 bases and J 12 bases; nucleotides not matched to a gene: 14. CDR1 and CDR2 from the germline V gene are MDHEN and SYDVKM. The CDR3 reads CASSSGSLDREELFF. DNA of the CDR3: TGTGCCAGCAGTTCGGGCTCCTTAGACAGGGAAGAACTGTTTTTT.

The table lists this clonotype with a count of one. The chain carries TRBV12-3 or TRBV12-4 and TRBJ2-7, with 7 bases that match TRBD2. Losses at the gene ends were 4 bases for V and 0 bases for J; bases not matched to a gene: 6. CDR3 length equals 15 residues. The CDR3 region has the DNA TGTGCCAGCAGTTACAATCGGACTAGCTCCTACGAGCAGTACTTC. Protein: CASSYNRTSSYEQYF.

This clonotype came up many times. The chain uses TRBV11-2 and TRBJ2-7; unclear D gene. The ends were cut back, 6 bases at V and 7 bases at J, with 10 bases in the middle. The germline CDR1 and CDR2 sequences are SGHAT and FQNNGV. The CDR3 is 11 residues long. The CDR3, as DNA: TGTGCCAGCAGAATCGTAGATGAGCAGTACTTC. Amino acid sequence: CASRIVDEQYF.

This clonotype was observed a single time. The rearrangement links TRBV10-2 to TRBJ2-5; unclear D gene. The CDR3 spans 14 residues. V was clipped by 5 bases and J by 3 bases, with 13 bases between them. Germline CDR1 WSHSY, CDR2 SAAADI. The CDR3 sequence is CASSSSTAKETQYF. CDR3 in DNA: TGCGCCAGCAGTTCCTCGACTGCTAAAGAGACCCAGTACTTC.

The chain employs TRBV28 and TRBJ1-2; perhaps TRBD1 as D (6 bases). This CDR3 is 14 amino acids long. V was trimmed by 6 bases and J by 2 bases, leaving 13 bases between them. Germline-derived CDR1 and CDR2 are MDHEN and SYDVKM. The CDR3 here is CASSPGQMNYGYTF. The CDR3, as DNA: TGTGCCAGCAGCCCCGGACAGATGAACTATGGCTACACCTTC.

The chain combines TRBV6-5 with TRBJ2-7; no clear D. The CDR3 length is 13 residues. The V end lost 2 bases, the J end lost 5 bases, and 10 bases lay between the germline ends. Germline CDR1 MNHEY, CDR2 SVGAGI. CDR3 loop: CASSYLGPHEQYF. The CDR3 DNA reads as TGTGCCAGCAGTTACCTAGGCCCCCACGAGCAGTACTTC.

The rearrangement joins TRBV20-1 to TRBJ1-4; D unclear. Trimming cost V 6 bases and J 8 bases, with 10 bases left between them. This CDR3 is built from 11 residues. In germline, CDR1 is DFQATT, CDR2 SNEGSKA (reference sequence). CDR3 DNA sequence: TGCAGTGCACGGGAGGGCGAAAAACTGTTTTTT. This gives the protein CSAREGEKLFF.

This clonotype has a handful of counts. V and J are TRBV7-9 and TRBJ1-3; no firm D call. The CDR3 loop spans 15 amino acids. With 3 bases removed from V and 4 bases from J, the gap between germline ends came to 13 bases. Germline lookup yields CDR1 SEHNR and CDR2 FQNEAQ (reference sequence). Here the CDR3 DNA reads TGTGCCAGCAGCTTGGGGTCGATGTCGGGAAACACCATATATTTT. Translation gives CASSLGSMSGNTIYF.

This clonotype was picked up many times. CDR3 region: CASSVGQETQYF. CDR3 nucleotides: TGTGCCAGCAGCGTGGGCCAAGAGACCCAGTACTTC. V gene TRBV9 combines with J gene TRBJ2-5, with D unclear. The CDR3 extends over 12 amino acids. Germline CDR1 is SGDLS and CDR2 is YYNGEE. V dropped 2 bases and J dropped 1 base, with 3 bases sitting between them. The whole variable domain, filled in from reference TRBV9 and TRBJ2-5, reads DSGVTQTPKHLITATGQRVTLRCSPRSGDLSVYWYQQSLDQGLQFLIQYYNGEERAKGNILERFSAQQFPDLHSELNLSSLELGDSALYFCASSVGQETQYFGPGTRLLVL.

Many counts were recorded for this clonotype. The CDR3 region is CASSRIEQGEQYF. DNA of the CDR3: TGTGCCAGCAGTAGAATAGAACAGGGCGAGCAGTACTTC. This chain connects TRBV2 to TRBJ2-7, with D possibly TRBD1 on 6 matching bases. The V end lost 5 bases, the J end lost 6 bases, and 14 bases lay between the germline ends. In germline, CDR1 is SNHLY, CDR2 FYNNEI. The CDR3 contains 13 residues.

This rearrangement joins TRBV7-2 to TRBJ1-3; D is unclear. The CDR3 length is 16 residues. With 5 bases removed from V and 2 bases from J, the gap between germline ends came to 16 bases. The germline V gene encodes CDR1 SGHTA and CDR2 FQGNSA. The CDR3 reads CASSLALTVPGNTIYF. The CDR3 region has the DNA TGTGCCAGCAGCCTCGCTTTAACGGTTCCTGGAAACACCATATATTTT.

The chain uses TRBV2 and TRBJ2-7; 8 nucleotides align to TRBD1. Trimming cost V 6 bases and J 5 bases; bases outside gene matches: 9. This CDR3 region has 14 residues. CDR1 and CDR2 (germline): SNHLY, FYNNEI. The CDR3 reads CASSSRQGINEQYF. The CDR3 region has the DNA TGTGCCAGCAGCTCCCGACAGGGGATCAACGAGCAGTACTTC.

This clonotype came up many times. This chain links TRBV2 with TRBJ2-7, with D possibly called TRBD1 or TRBD2 (5 bases each). The V end was cut by 7 bases, the J end by 7 bases, with 23 bases between. CDR3 length equals 15 residues. CDR1 and CDR2 from the germline V gene are SNHLY and FYNNEI. In nucleotides, the CDR3 is TGTGCCAGCACGACTAACGAAGGACACCGTTTTGAGCAGTACTTC. It encodes CASTTNEGHRFEQYF.

The sample holds many counts of this clonotype. The V and J genes are TRBV28 and TRBJ2-1; 8 nucleotides align to TRBD2. Germline CDR1 reads MDHEN; CDR2 reads SYDVKM. Germline trimming cut 5 bases from V and 8 bases from J; bases unmatched to any gene: 8. The CDR3 covers 14 residues. The CDR3, as DNA: TGTGCCAGCAGTAATGAGCGGGAGATCGATGAGCAGTTCTTC. Translated: CASSNEREIDEQFF.

This clonotype was picked up many times. The chain has TRBV7-2 and TRBJ2-7; D is perhaps TRBD1 or TRBD2 (5 bases each). The germline gives CDR1 SGHTA, CDR2 FQGNSA. The V gene lost 3 bases and the J gene lost 3 bases, with 12 bases spanning the gap. The CDR3 covers 14 residues. The DNA for the CDR3 is TGTGCCAGCAGCTTCCAGGGTGGGGGCTACGAGCAGTACTTC. As protein: CASSFQGGGYEQYF.

This clonotype was detected ten times or more. V usage is TRBV6-2 or TRBV6-3 and J usage is TRBJ2-1; D is unresolved. Germline V gene sequence: CDR1 MNHEY, CDR2 SVGEGT. Trimming took 8 bases from V and 0 from J, leaving 11 bases between them. The CDR3 loop spans 14 amino acids. The CDR3 loop is CASGNIGSYNEQFF. CDR3 in DNA: TGTGCCAGCGGCAATATCGGCTCCTACAATGAGCAGTTCTTC.

This clonotype was recorded at least ten times. The chain joins TRBV3-1 to TRBJ2-7, with 11 bases aligning to TRBD1. This CDR3 is built from 15 residues. Germline V lookup: CDR1 LGHDT, CDR2 YNNKEL (reference sequence). Unmatched junction bases numbered 8, after V lost 7 bases and J lost 3 bases. The CDR3 sequence is CASTAGTGGIYEQYF. The CDR3 bases are TGTGCCAGCACCGCCGGGACAGGGGGTATCTACGAGCAGTACTTC.

This clonotype was picked up a small number of times. The rearrangement joins TRBV11-3 to TRBJ1-1; D is possibly TRBD1 (6 bases). Germline loops: CDR1 SGHNT, CDR2 YENEEA. The CDR3 is made up of 13 amino acids. V gave up 0 bases and J gave up 10 bases, with 12 bases separating them. CDR3 residues: CASSLERGSAAFF. In DNA, the CDR3 is TGTGCCAGCAGCTTAGAAAGGGGGTCGGCAGCTTTCTTT.